The 24 T cell receptor beta chains below come from one sample, sequenced in a study of blood T cell repertoires in COVID-19. The table came from immunoSEQ multiplex PCR; TCRdb's copy has only in-frame clones and leaves some out. The table records about 65,000 clones, 85% to 95% of them present only once. Input material: peripheral blood. Receptor source: a man aged 65 to 79 with active COVID-19.

The V gene is TRBV6-5, the J gene TRBJ2-5; perhaps TRBD2 as D (6 bases). Germline assignment: CDR1 MNHEY and CDR2 SVGAGI. This CDR3 comprises 15 residues. The V and J ends lost 7 bases and 3 bases respectively, with 18 bases between them. CDR3: CASIKTRGSKETQYF. The CDR3 coding sequence is TGTGCCAGCATTAAAACTCGGGGGTCAAAAGAGACCCAGTACTTC.

The CDR3 DNA reads TGTGCCAGCAGGCCTGGGAGCGCGGGGGGGCCAGATACGCAGTATTTT. Its protein product is CASRPGSAGGPDTQYF. The chain couples TRBV2 to TRBJ2-3; 9 bases fit TRBD2. V shed 6 bases, J shed 4 bases, and the junction held 11 bases outside the gene matches. Germline CDR1 reads SNHLY; CDR2 reads FYNNEI. This CDR3 is built from 16 residues. The variable domain in full, completed from reference TRBV2 and TRBJ2-3, reads EPEVTQTPSHQVTQMGQEVILRCVPISNHLYFYWYRQILGQKVEFLVSFYNNEISEKSEIFDDQFSVERPDGSNFTLKIRSTKLEDSAMYFCASRPGSAGGPDTQYFGPGTRLTVL.

In DNA, the CDR3 is TGTGCTAGTGGTCTTACAGGGGGAACCTACGAGCAGTACTTC. It yields the protein CASGLTGGTYEQYF. This chain connects TRBV12-5 to TRBJ2-7; the match to TRBD1 covers 8 bases. J gave up 2 bases and V 5 bases, and 5 bases lay outside the gene matches. The V gene's germline CDR1 is LGHNT and CDR2 FRNRAP. The CDR3 runs 14 residues.

The rearrangement links TRBV14 to TRBJ2-1; D is possibly TRBD1 (6 bases). The germline V gene encodes CDR1 SGHDN and CDR2 FVKESK. V shed 5 bases and J shed 7 bases, with 12 bases lying between them. This CDR3 region has 13 residues. Here the CDR3 DNA reads TGTGCCAGCAGCTGGACAGAAAATAATGAGCAGTTCTTC. Its protein product is CASSWTENNEQFF.

The chain joins TRBV4-1 to TRBJ2-7; TRBD1 might be the D (6 bases). This CDR3 contains 13 residues. Deletions cut 0 bases from V and 4 bases from J, with 7 bases between. Germline V lookup: CDR1 MGHRA, CDR2 YSYEKL. CDR3 loop: CASSQEGGYEQYV. CDR3 nucleotides: TGCGCCAGCAGCCAAGAAGGGGGATACGAGCAGTACGTC.

The CDR3 region is CASSPGQGGGNTIYF. The CDR3 coding sequence is TGTGCCAGCTCACCCGGACAGGGCGGTGGAAACACCATATATTTT. The V and J genes are TRBV18 and TRBJ1-3, with 8 nucleotides matching TRBD1. V was pared by 3 bases and J by 3 bases, with 4 bases of the junction left unmatched. This CDR3 contains 15 residues. Germline V lookup: CDR1 KGHSH, CDR2 LQKENI.

V is TRBV6-2 or TRBV6-3 and J is TRBJ2-7, with a tentative D call TRBD1 (6 bases). The CDR3 runs 13 residues. CDR1 and CDR2 from the germline V gene are MNHEY and SVGEGT. Trimming left V 4 bases short and J 4 bases short, with 11 bases between. The CDR3 coding sequence is TGTGCCAGCAGTTCCACAGGGTTTTACGAGCAGTACTTC. Protein sequence: CASSSTGFYEQYF.

The rearrangement links TRBV28 to TRBJ1-5; possibly TRBD1 for D (6 bases). Trimming removed 3 bases from V and 1 base from J, with 13 bases in between. Germline V gene data show CDR1 as MDHEN and CDR2 as SYDVKM. The CDR3 is made up of 16 amino acids. DNA for the CDR3: TGTGCCAGCAGTTTTCAACAGGGAGCAAGCAATCAGCCCCAGCATTTT. Translation: CASSFQQGASNQPQHF.

The chain uses TRBV27 and TRBJ1-4, with D perhaps TRBD1 (6 bases). This CDR3 is built from 18 residues. The germline gives CDR1 MNHEY, CDR2 SMNVEV (reference sequence). The V end lost 0 bases, the J end lost 3 bases, and 17 bases lay between the germline ends. CDR3 region: CASSLSPNGQSPNEKLFF. In DNA, the CDR3 is TGTGCCAGCAGTTTATCGCCCAACGGACAGAGCCCTAATGAAAAACTGTTTTTT.

This clone was recorded only once. The chain has TRBV6-2 or TRBV6-3 and TRBJ2-3; D is undetermined. V lost 2 bases and J 2 bases, leaving 11 bases between the germline ends. CDR1 MNHEY and CDR2 SVGEGT come from the germline V gene. The CDR3 extends over 15 amino acids. CDR3 sequence: CASSYPPEPTDTQYF. Here the CDR3 DNA reads TGTGCCAGCAGTTACCCCCCAGAACCCACAGATACGCAGTATTTT.

V and J are TRBV5-6 and TRBJ2-2; D is uncertain. The germline V gene has CDR1 SGHDT and CDR2 YYEEEE. Trimming stripped 6 bases from V and 3 bases from J, with 3 bases between. The CDR3 runs to 11 residues. The CDR3 is CASTYTGELFF. In DNA, the CDR3 is TGTGCCAGCACCTACACCGGGGAGCTGTTTTTT.

The chain carries TRBV6-5 and TRBJ2-1; 10 bases map to TRBD1. This CDR3 has 16 amino acids. CDR1 MNHEY and CDR2 SVGAGI come from the germline V gene. Trimming removed 4 bases from V and 0 bases from J; junction bases left unmatched: 3. The CDR3 DNA reads as TGTGCCAGCAGTTTCCGGGACAGGGGCTCCTACAATGAGCAGTTCTTC. Translated: CASSFRDRGSYNEQFF.

The chain links TRBV6-5 to TRBJ2-1; TRBD1 aligns across 9 bases. V was pared by 6 bases and J by 7 bases, with 10 bases of the junction left unmatched. The CDR3 is made up of 15 amino acids. The germline V gene has CDR1 MNHEY and CDR2 SVGAGI. This chain's CDR3 is CASRSSGDRVNEQFF. In nucleotides, the CDR3 is TGTGCCAGCAGGTCATCAGGGGACAGGGTTAATGAGCAGTTCTTC.

V usage is TRBV10-3 and J usage is TRBJ2-3; D unclear. V shed 3 bases and J shed 0 bases, with 7 bases lying between them. Germline values: CDR1 ENHRY, CDR2 SYGVKD. This CDR3 spans 14 amino acids. CDR3 protein: CAISDRRSTDTQYF. CDR3 DNA: TGTGCCATCAGTGATCGGAGAAGCACAGATACGCAGTATTTT.

The gene calls are TRBV4-2 and TRBJ1-5; D is ambiguous. Germline V lookup: CDR1 LGHNA, CDR2 YNFKEQ. This CDR3 region has 13 residues. V was pared by 0 bases and J by 4 bases, with 4 bases between. DNA for the CDR3: TGTGCCAGCAGCCAAGATCATAATCAGCCCCAGCATTTT. Translation gives CASSQDHNQPQHF.

This clone came up once. This chain joins TRBV3-1 (or the pseudogene TRBV3-2) and TRBJ1-2; D is uncertain. Trimming pared 0 bases from V and 2 bases from J, leaving 10 bases between. Germline V gene lookup returns CDR1 LGHDT and CDR2 YNNKEL (reference sequence). The CDR3 spans 15 residues. The chain's CDR3 is CASSQDSAGNYGYTF. CDR3 coding DNA: TGTGCCAGCAGCCAAGATTCAGCAGGAAACTATGGCTACACCTTC.

This chain uses TRBV3-1 (or the pseudogene TRBV3-2) with TRBJ2-5; D is unclear. The germline gives CDR1 LGHDT, CDR2 YNNKEL (reference sequence). The CDR3 runs to 14 residues. The germline V and J ends were trimmed by 2 bases and 4 bases, with 11 bases remaining between them. The CDR3 DNA sequence: TGTGCCAGCAGCCAATATCCGGGTATAGAGACCCAGTACTTC. This codes for CASSQYPGIETQYF.

The chain combines TRBV6-5 with TRBJ2-5; 13 bases fit TRBD2. The junction had 7 bases not matched to a gene; V was cut back by 2 bases and J by 7 bases. CDR1 MNHEY and CDR2 SVGAGI come from the germline V gene. The CDR3 length is 16 residues. In DNA form, the CDR3 reads TGTGCCAGCAGTTACGGCACTAGCGGGGGGGCCGGGACCCAGTACTTC. Its translation is CASSYGTSGGAGTQYF.

This sequence joins TRBV4-2 and TRBJ1-1, with TRBD1 matching 11 bases. This CDR3 is 12 amino acids long. Germline V gives CDR1 LGHNA, CDR2 YNFKEQ. With V trimmed by 4 bases and J by 8 bases, 0 bases remained unmatched. CDR3 loop: CASSRDRGEAFF. CDR3 sequence (DNA): TGTGCCAGCAGCCGGGACAGGGGGGAAGCTTTCTTT.

With respect to this clone: Other DNA sequences within the sample encode an identical CDR3. This sequence joins TRBV3-1 (or the pseudogene TRBV3-2) and TRBJ1-1; 8 positions match TRBD1. Germline CDR1 LGHDT, CDR2 YNNKEL (reference sequence). The CDR3 runs to 15 residues. V shed 4 bases, J shed 0 bases, and the junction held 4 bases outside the gene matches. CDR3: CASSRRTGMNTEAFF. The CDR3 DNA follows: TGTGCCAGCAGCCGTCGGACAGGGATGAACACTGAAGCTTTCTTT.

In its sample, this clone was seen once. The chain recombines TRBV7-2 with TRBJ1-2, with 11 positions matching TRBD1. The CDR3 consists of 18 residues. Germline CDR1 SGHTA, CDR2 FQGNSA. With 0 bases clipped from V and 4 bases from J, the junction kept 10 bases outside the gene matches. CDR3 in amino acids: CASSLADRGPLMTYGYTF. In DNA form, the CDR3 reads TGTGCCAGCAGCTTAGCGGACAGGGGGCCACTTATGACCTATGGCTACACCTTC.

The chain carries TRBV5-6 and TRBJ2-5; no definite D call. Germline V CDR1 and CDR2: SGHDT, YYEEEE. Trimming shortened V by 2 bases and J by 5 bases, and 13 bases separated the two germline ends. The CDR3 runs to 14 residues. The CDR3 loop is CASSFTRYSETQYF. CDR3 sequence (DNA): TGTGCCAGCAGCTTTACGAGATACTCGGAGACCCAGTACTTC.

The chain couples TRBV24-1 to TRBJ2-5; 7 positions agree with TRBD1. The V and J ends lost 9 bases and 2 bases, in that order; junction bases with no gene match: 2. CDR1 is KGHDR, CDR2 SFDVKD, per germline. The CDR3 totals 12 residues. The CDR3 sequence is CATGQVQETQYF. The CDR3 DNA sequence: TGTGCCACCGGACAGGTACAAGAGACCCAGTACTTC.

The V gene is TRBV19, the J gene TRBJ1-2, with TRBD1 identical over 10 bases. J was trimmed by 7 bases and V by 1 base; bases with no gene match: 6. CDR3 length equals 15 residues. Per the germline V gene, CDR1 is LNHDA and CDR2 is SQIVND (reference sequence). This chain's CDR3 is CASSIVLGQGSGYTF. For the CDR3, the DNA is TGTGCCAGTAGTATAGTCCTGGGACAGGGGTCTGGCTACACCTTC.